The rows below give T cell receptor beta chains drawn from one sample of a study of T cell repertoires in cytomegalovirus infection. MiXCR, run by TCRdb on the reads, gives a single entry per CDR3 protein. The sample shows 200,000 to 300,000 distinct CDR3 sequences, approximately 15% of them seen only once. Sequenced material: PBMCs. The source is a human donor in good health (CMV status not recorded). Some clones in this sample may be carry-over from other donors' samples. CDR3s include the opening cysteine and the closing phenylalanine or tryptophan. D genes are given only for firm matches. Clone size is stated in some rows and not others, as once, few, many or a class when expanded.

TRBJ2-1,TRBV6-2/TRBV6-3,TRBD2,many,TGTGCCAGCACCGAAGCGGGAATCCCTGAGCAGTTCTTC,CASTEAGIPEQFF
TRBJ2-3,TRBV6-6,TRBD2,.,TGTGCCAGCAGTTACGGACTAGTTACAGATACGCAGTATTTT,CASSYGLVTDTQYF
TRBJ2-7,TRBV11-1,.,many,TGTGCCAGCAGTCGTACAGACTCCTACGAGCAGTACTTC,CASSRTDSYEQYF
TRBJ2-3,TRBV7-9,.,many,TGTGCCAGCAGCTTAAGGTCTGCGGGGAGCGACACAGATACGCAGTATTTT,CASSLRSAGSDTDTQYF
TRBJ1-5,TRBV6-6,TRBD1,few,TGTGCCAGCAGTTACTCTCTTGGAACAGGGGATTTCCAGCCCCAGCATTTT,CASSYSLGTGDFQPQHF
TRBJ1-1,TRBV11-1,.,many,TGTGCCAGCAGCTTAGAATTGTCAGGGAACACTGAAGCTTTCTTT,CASSLELSGNTEAFF
TRBJ1-2,TRBV7-2,.,many,TGTGCCAGCAGCTTTGGCAGGGAAGGAGGCTACACCTTC,CASSFGREGGYTF
TRBJ1-1,TRBV28,.,few,TGTGCCAGCAGTCCCGGGGACACTGAAGCTTTCTTT,CASSPGDTEAFF
TRBJ2-1,TRBV6-2/TRBV6-3,TRBD2,many,TGTGCCAGCAGTCTTCCGGGACTAGAGTATGAGCAGTTCTTC,CASSLPGLEYEQFF
TRBJ2-7,TRBV18,TRBD2,few,TGTGCCAGCTCACCAAGACAGAAAACGGGGGGCGAGCAGTACTTC,CASSPRQKTGGEQYF
TRBJ2-3,TRBV5-1,.,.,TGCGCCAGCAGCATACGCACAGATACGCAGTATTTT,CASSIRTDTQYF
TRBJ2-2,TRBV7-6,.,few,TGTGCCAGCTCTGGGGGGTCGAACACCGGGGAGCTGTTTTTT,CASSGGSNTGELFF
TRBJ2-7,TRBV20-1,.,.,TGCAGTGCTAGAATGGGCTACGAGCAGTACTTC,CSARMGYEQYF
TRBJ1-5,TRBV10-3,.,few,TGTGCCATCAGTGACGAGGGGCGAGGCAATCAGCCCCAGCATTTT,CAISDEGRGNQPQHF
TRBJ2-6,TRBV7-2,.,many,TGTGCCAGCAGCTTAGTAAGGGGAGCGGGGGCCAACGTCCTGACTTTC,CASSLVRGAGANVLTF
TRBJ1-4,TRBV20-1,.,few,TGCAGTGCTAGCCCGCAAAATGAAAAACTGTTTTTT,CSASPQNEKLFF
TRBJ1-1,TRBV5-1,TRBD1,.,TGCGCCAGCAGCCCCGGACAGGGCGAGCGACTCACTGAAGCTTTCTTT,CASSPGQGERLTEAFF
TRBJ2-2,TRBV19,.,.,TGTGCCAGTAGTGTACTAGCGAACACCGGGGAGCTGTTTTTT,CASSVLANTGELFF
TRBJ2-1,TRBV20-1,TRBD2,.,TGCAGTGCTAGAGGAGTAGCGGGAGCCAATGAGCAGTTCTTC,CSARGVAGANEQFF
TRBJ1-1,TRBV6-4,TRBD1,many,TGTGCCAGCAGAGACAGGGAGAACACTGAAGCTTTCTTT,CASRDRENTEAFF
TRBJ2-7,TRBV20-1,TRBD2,.,TGCAGTGCTAGAGATCACTGGCGGGGGAACTACGAGCAGTACTTC,CSARDHWRGNYEQYF
TRBJ1-1,TRBV12-3/TRBV12-4,.,many,TGTGCCAGCAGTTTTCTACGGAACACTGAAGCTTTCTTT,CASSFLRNTEAFF
TRBJ2-7,TRBV20-1,TRBD2,.,TGCAGTGCTAGACCCCCCTGGGAGCGGGGGTCGGTCGAGCAGTACTTC,CSARPPWERGSVEQYF
TRBJ1-2,TRBV12-3/TRBV12-4,.,many,TGTGCCAGCAGTTTCGCTGTCGCTAACTTTGGCTACACCTTC,CASSFAVANFGYTF